This TCR beta chain originates from a study of shared clonotypes between healthy human individuals. Data came from immunoSEQ multiplex PCR; TCRdb stores just in-frame clones and leaves some out. The profile shows 1 million to 1.2 million clones, around three quarters of them singletons. The clonotype comes from a man between 18 and 35 years old in good health. Some clones in this sample may be carry-over from other donors' samples. Source material: memory CD4+ T cells from PBMCs. Subset specified: CD45RA-negative fraction.

The CDR3, as DNA: TGTGCCAGCAGAGGGGCGACAACTAATGAAAAACTGTTTTTT. Translated, it gives CASRGATTNEKLFF. The rearrangement links TRBV2 to TRBJ1-4; possibly TRBD1 for D (5 bases). Germline V gives CDR1 SNHLY, CDR2 FYNNEI. The germline V and J ends were trimmed by 6 bases and 0 bases, with 8 bases remaining between them. The CDR3 runs 14 residues.